The rows below give T cell receptor beta chains drawn from one sample of a study of blood T cell repertoires in COVID-19. Only in-frame clones appear in the TCRdb table, and some are missing; sequencing was by immunoSEQ multiplex PCR. The profile shows over 200,000 clones, around nine tenths of them singletons. The sequenced sample was peripheral blood. These receptors originate from an older woman with acute or convalescent COVID-19. CDR3s include the opening cysteine and the closing phenylalanine or tryptophan. Each record gives: D gene, J gene, V gene, clone size, CDR3 protein, CDR3 DNA. The D gene is left open where the match is weak. The size field is filled for only some rows; it gives once, few, many or a size class.

D gene: .
J gene: TRBJ2-7
V gene: TRBV28
clone size: .
CDR3 protein: CASRDKPYEQYF
CDR3 DNA: TGTGCCAGCCGGGACAAACCTTACGAGCAGTACTTC

D gene: .
J gene: TRBJ1-6
V gene: TRBV7-2
clone size: .
CDR3 protein: CASSAQGLGSYNSPLHF
CDR3 DNA: TGTGCCAGCAGCGCCCAGGGCCTAGGCTCCTATAATTCACCCCTCCACTTT

D gene: TRBD1
J gene: TRBJ1-2
V gene: TRBV5-6
clone size: .
CDR3 protein: CASSLRSTGTGGVGYGYTF
CDR3 DNA: TGTGCCAGCAGCTTGCGATCCACCGGGACAGGGGGCGTAGGGTATGGCTACACCTTC

D gene: TRBD1
J gene: TRBJ2-3
V gene: TRBV9
clone size: .
CDR3 protein: CASSTSGTGGTDTQYF
CDR3 DNA: TGTGCCAGCAGCACATCCGGGACAGGGGGTACAGATACGCAGTATTTT

D gene: .
J gene: TRBJ1-6
V gene: TRBV7-8
clone size: .
CDR3 protein: CASSLAGVYNSPLHF
CDR3 DNA: TGTGCCAGCAGCTTGGCAGGTGTCTATAATTCACCCCTCCACTTT

D gene: TRBD1
J gene: TRBJ1-3
V gene: TRBV7-6
clone size: once
CDR3 protein: CASSLEWGQGFNTIYF
CDR3 DNA: TGTGCCAGCAGCTTAGAGTGGGGACAGGGGTTTAACACCATATATTTT

D gene: .
J gene: TRBJ1-4
V gene: TRBV9
clone size: .
CDR3 protein: CASAREGATNEKLFF
CDR3 DNA: TGTGCCAGCGCGAGGGAGGGCGCAACTAATGAAAAACTGTTTTTT

D gene: .
J gene: TRBJ2-1
V gene: TRBV10-3
clone size: .
CDR3 protein: CAISESRLGKAYNEQFF
CDR3 DNA: TGTGCCATCAGTGAGTCAAGGCTCGGGAAAGCCTACAATGAGCAGTTCTTC

D gene: TRBD2
J gene: TRBJ2-3
V gene: TRBV6-6
clone size: .
CDR3 protein: CASSPLRTSGGTDTQYF
CDR3 DNA: TGTGCCAGCAGTCCCCTTCGGACTAGCGGGGGGACAGATACGCAGTATTTT

D gene: .
J gene: TRBJ2-3
V gene: TRBV10-1
clone size: .
CDR3 protein: CASSESGSGFLTDTQYF
CDR3 DNA: TGCGCCAGCAGTGAGTCGGGTAGCGGTTTCCTCACAGATACGCAGTATTTT

D gene: .
J gene: TRBJ1-2
V gene: TRBV6-2/TRBV6-3
clone size: .
CDR3 protein: CASSTFQGSGYTF
CDR3 DNA: TGTGCCAGCAGTACCTTCCAGGGGTCTGGCTACACCTTC

D gene: .
J gene: TRBJ1-5
V gene: TRBV7-2
clone size: .
CDR3 protein: CASSSLAGTIGQPQHF
CDR3 DNA: TGTGCCAGCAGCTCCCTGGCGGGGACGATAGGTCAGCCCCAGCATTTT

D gene: TRBD2
J gene: TRBJ2-1
V gene: TRBV5-8
clone size: once
CDR3 protein: CASSSASGRANEQFF
CDR3 DNA: TGTGCCAGCAGCTCCGCTAGCGGGAGAGCCAATGAGCAGTTCTTC

D gene: TRBD1
J gene: TRBJ2-7
V gene: TRBV18
clone size: .
CDR3 protein: CASSHTGGYEQYF
CDR3 DNA: TGTGCCAGCTCACACACAGGGGGCTACGAGCAGTACTTC

D gene: TRBD1
J gene: TRBJ1-4
V gene: TRBV5-8
clone size: .
CDR3 protein: CASSLGDSSNEKLFF
CDR3 DNA: TGTGCCAGCAGCTTGGGGGACAGTTCGAATGAAAAACTGTTTTTT

D gene: .
J gene: TRBJ2-5
V gene: TRBV7-2
clone size: .
CDR3 protein: CASSLAGRQETQYF
CDR3 DNA: TGTGCCAGCAGCTTAGCGGGGAGGCAAGAGACCCAGTACTTC

D gene: TRBD1
J gene: TRBJ1-2
V gene: TRBV12-3/TRBV12-4
clone size: .
CDR3 protein: CASSLKEGARYTF
CDR3 DNA: TGTGCCAGCAGTTTGAAAGAGGGGGCTCGCTACACCTTC

D gene: TRBD1
J gene: TRBJ1-2
V gene: TRBV5-8
clone size: .
CDR3 protein: CASSFMTGRQGYTF
CDR3 DNA: TGTGCCAGCAGCTTTATGACAGGGCGTCAGGGCTACACCTTC

D gene: TRBD2
J gene: TRBJ2-7
V gene: TRBV5-4
clone size: .
CDR3 protein: CASSGGLAGISYEQYF
CDR3 DNA: TGTGCCAGCAGCGGTGGACTAGCGGGGATCTCCTACGAGCAGTACTTC

D gene: .
J gene: TRBJ1-2
V gene: TRBV2
clone size: .
CDR3 protein: CASSPSQGGYGYTF
CDR3 DNA: TGTGCCAGCAGCCCCTCCCAGGGTGGCTATGGCTACACCTTC

D gene: .
J gene: TRBJ2-2
V gene: TRBV21-1
clone size: once
CDR3 protein: CASSKALNRENTGELFF
CDR3 DNA: TGTGCCAGCAGCAAAGCGTTGAACAGGGAGAACACCGGGGAGCTGTTTTTT

D gene: .
J gene: TRBJ1-1
V gene: TRBV30
clone size: .
CDR3 protein: CAWSLGQVTLRPGEAFF
CDR3 DNA: TGTGCCTGGAGTCTGGGGCAGGTAACCCTCCGGCCCGGTGAAGCTTTCTTT

D gene: TRBD1
J gene: TRBJ1-2
V gene: TRBV7-9
clone size: .
CDR3 protein: CASSSQGARDYGYTF
CDR3 DNA: TGTGCCAGCAGCTCACAGGGGGCTAGGGACTATGGCTACACCTTC

D gene: .
J gene: TRBJ1-2
V gene: TRBV2
clone size: .
CDR3 protein: CASQDHYPYGYTF
CDR3 DNA: TGTGCCAGCCAAGATCACTACCCCTATGGCTACACCTTC

D gene: .
J gene: TRBJ1-2
V gene: TRBV10-3
clone size: few
CDR3 protein: CAISQLQETDGYTF
CDR3 DNA: TGTGCCATCAGTCAACTACAGGAAACCGATGGCTACACCTTC

D gene: .
J gene: TRBJ2-7
V gene: TRBV2
clone size: .
CDR3 protein: CASSVGAGSRYEQYF
CDR3 DNA: TGTGCCAGCAGTGTAGGGGCAGGCTCGCGCTACGAGCAGTACTTC

D gene: .
J gene: TRBJ1-2
V gene: TRBV6-4
clone size: .
CDR3 protein: CASRQGTNYGYTF
CDR3 DNA: TGTGCCAGCAGGCAGGGAACTAACTATGGCTACACCTTC

D gene: TRBD1
J gene: TRBJ1-2
V gene: TRBV2
clone size: .
CDR3 protein: CASSTTGAPRGYTF
CDR3 DNA: TGTGCCAGCTCTACCACAGGGGCCCCCCGGGGCTACACCTTC

D gene: .
J gene: TRBJ1-5
V gene: TRBV5-1
clone size: few
CDR3 protein: CASSFEPNQPQHF
CDR3 DNA: TGCGCCAGCAGCTTTGAGCCAAATCAGCCCCAGCATTTT

D gene: TRBD1
J gene: TRBJ1-6
V gene: TRBV7-8
clone size: .
CDR3 protein: CASSIAGTAHSPLHF
CDR3 DNA: TGTGCCAGCAGCATCGCCGGGACAGCCCATTCACCCCTCCACTTT

D gene: .
J gene: TRBJ1-1
V gene: TRBV2
clone size: .
CDR3 protein: CASSERGGNTEAFF
CDR3 DNA: TGTGCCAGCAGTGAAAGGGGAGGAAACACTGAAGCTTTCTTT

D gene: TRBD2
J gene: TRBJ2-1
V gene: TRBV11-2
clone size: .
CDR3 protein: CASSFTLADNEQFF
CDR3 DNA: TGTGCCAGCAGCTTCACACTAGCGGACAATGAGCAGTTCTTC